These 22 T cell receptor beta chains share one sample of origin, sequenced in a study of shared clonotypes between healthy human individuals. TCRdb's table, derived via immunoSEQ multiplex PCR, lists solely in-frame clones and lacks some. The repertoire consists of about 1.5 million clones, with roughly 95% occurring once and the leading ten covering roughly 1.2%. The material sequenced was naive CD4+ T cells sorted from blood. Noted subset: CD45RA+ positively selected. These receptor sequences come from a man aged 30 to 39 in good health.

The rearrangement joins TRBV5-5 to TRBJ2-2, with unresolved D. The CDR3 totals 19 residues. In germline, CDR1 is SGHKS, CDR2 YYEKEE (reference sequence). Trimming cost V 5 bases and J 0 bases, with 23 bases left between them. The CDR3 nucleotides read TGTGCCAGCAGTCAAATCGCATCAACACGAGTAGCGAACACCGGGGAGCTGTTTTTT. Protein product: CASSQIASTRVANTGELFF.

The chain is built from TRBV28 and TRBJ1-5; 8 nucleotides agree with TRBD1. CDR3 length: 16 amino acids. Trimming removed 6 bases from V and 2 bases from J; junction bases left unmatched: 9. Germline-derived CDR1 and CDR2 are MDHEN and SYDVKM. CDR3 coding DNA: TGTGCCAGCAGGGCCCAGGGGGCTGGTGGCAATCAGCCCCAGCATTTT. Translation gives CASRAQGAGGNQPQHF.

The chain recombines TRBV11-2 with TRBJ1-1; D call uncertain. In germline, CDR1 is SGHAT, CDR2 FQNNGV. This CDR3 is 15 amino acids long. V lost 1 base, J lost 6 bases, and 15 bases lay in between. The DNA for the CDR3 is TGTGCCAGCAGCTTAGTGGGCGCGAGCGGGGCTGAAGCTTTCTTT. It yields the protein CASSLVGASGAEAFF.

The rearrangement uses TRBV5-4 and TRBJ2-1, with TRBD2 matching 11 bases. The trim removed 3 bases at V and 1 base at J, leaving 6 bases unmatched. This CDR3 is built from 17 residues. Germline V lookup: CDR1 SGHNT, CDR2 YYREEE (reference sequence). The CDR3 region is CASSSTSGRGSYNEQFF. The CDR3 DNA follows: TGTGCCAGCAGCTCAACTAGCGGGAGAGGGTCCTACAATGAGCAGTTCTTC.

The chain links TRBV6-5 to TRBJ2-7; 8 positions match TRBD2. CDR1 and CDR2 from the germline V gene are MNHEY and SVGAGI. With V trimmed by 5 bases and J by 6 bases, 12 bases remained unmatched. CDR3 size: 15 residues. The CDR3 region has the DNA TGTGCCAGCAGTCGGTCCTCCGGGAGGGCCTCCGAGCAGTACTTC. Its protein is CASSRSSGRASEQYF.

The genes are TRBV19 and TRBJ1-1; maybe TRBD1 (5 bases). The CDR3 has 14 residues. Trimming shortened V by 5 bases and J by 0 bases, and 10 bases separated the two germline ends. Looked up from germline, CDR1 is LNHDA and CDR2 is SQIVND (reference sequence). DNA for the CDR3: TGTGCCAGTAGTCCCGGGGGACTGAACACTGAAGCTTTCTTT. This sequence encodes CASSPGGLNTEAFF.

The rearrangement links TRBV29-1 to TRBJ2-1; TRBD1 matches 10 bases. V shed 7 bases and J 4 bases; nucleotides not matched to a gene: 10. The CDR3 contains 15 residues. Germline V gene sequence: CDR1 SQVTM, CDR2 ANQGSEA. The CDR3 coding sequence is TGCAGCGCAACCTATCGACAGGGGGCATACAATGAGCAGTTCTTC. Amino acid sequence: CSATYRQGAYNEQFF.

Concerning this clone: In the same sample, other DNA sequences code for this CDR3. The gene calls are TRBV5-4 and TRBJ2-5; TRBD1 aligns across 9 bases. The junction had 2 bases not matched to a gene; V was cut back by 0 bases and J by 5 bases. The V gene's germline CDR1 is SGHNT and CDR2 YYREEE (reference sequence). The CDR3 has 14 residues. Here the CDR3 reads CASSLGQGGETQYF. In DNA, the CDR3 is TGTGCCAGCAGCTTGGGACAGGGGGGGGAGACCCAGTACTTC.

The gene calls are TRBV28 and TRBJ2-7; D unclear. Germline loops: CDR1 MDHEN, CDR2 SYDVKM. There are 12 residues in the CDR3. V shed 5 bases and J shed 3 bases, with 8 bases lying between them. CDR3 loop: CASSESIYEQYF. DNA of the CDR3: TGTGCCAGCAGTGAGTCGATCTACGAGCAGTACTTC.

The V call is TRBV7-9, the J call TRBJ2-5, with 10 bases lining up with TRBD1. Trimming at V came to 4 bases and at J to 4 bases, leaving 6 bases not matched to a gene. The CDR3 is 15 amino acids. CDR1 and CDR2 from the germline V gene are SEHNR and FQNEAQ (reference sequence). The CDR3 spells CASSYGTGERETQYF. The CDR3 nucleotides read TGTGCCAGCAGCTACGGGACAGGGGAAAGAGAGACCCAGTACTTC.

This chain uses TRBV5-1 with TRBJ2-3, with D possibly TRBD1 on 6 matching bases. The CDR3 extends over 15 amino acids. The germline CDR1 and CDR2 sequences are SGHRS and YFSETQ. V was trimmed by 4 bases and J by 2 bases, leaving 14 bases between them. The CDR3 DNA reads TGCGCCAGCAGCCGCGACAGGCCCCCCACAGATACGCAGTATTTT. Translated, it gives CASSRDRPPTDTQYF. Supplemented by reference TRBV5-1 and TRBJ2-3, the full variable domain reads KAGVTQTPRYLIKTRGQQVTLSCSPISGHRSVSWYQQTPGQGLQFLFEYFSETQRNKGNFPGRFSGRQFSNSRSEMNVSTLELGDSALYLCASSRDRPPTDTQYFGPGTRLTVL.

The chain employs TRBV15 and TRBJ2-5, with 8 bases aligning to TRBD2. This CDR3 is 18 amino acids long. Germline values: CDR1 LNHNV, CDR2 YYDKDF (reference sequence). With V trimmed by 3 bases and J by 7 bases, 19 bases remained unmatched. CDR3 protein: CATSSNLGPGLGVGTQYF. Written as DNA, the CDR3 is TGTGCCACCAGCAGCAACCTAGGACCGGGACTAGGGGTCGGGACCCAGTACTTC.

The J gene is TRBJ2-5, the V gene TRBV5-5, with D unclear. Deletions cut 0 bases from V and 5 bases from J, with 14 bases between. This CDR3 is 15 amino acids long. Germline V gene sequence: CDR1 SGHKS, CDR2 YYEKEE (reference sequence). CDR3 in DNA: TGTGCCAGCAGCTTGGATGGGCAGATACGGGAGACCCAGTACTTC. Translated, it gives CASSLDGQIRETQYF.

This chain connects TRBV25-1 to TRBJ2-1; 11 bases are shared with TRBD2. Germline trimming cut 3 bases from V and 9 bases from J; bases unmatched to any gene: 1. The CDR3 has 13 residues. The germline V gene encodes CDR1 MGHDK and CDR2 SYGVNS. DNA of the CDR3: TGTGCCAGCAGTGATCTAGCGGGAGGTGAGCAGTTCTTC. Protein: CASSDLAGGEQFF.

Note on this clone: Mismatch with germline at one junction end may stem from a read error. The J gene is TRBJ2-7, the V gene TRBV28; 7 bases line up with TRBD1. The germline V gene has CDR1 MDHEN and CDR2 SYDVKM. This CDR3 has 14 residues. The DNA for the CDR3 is TGTGCCAGCGGTTTCAAGGGACAGCACCACGAGCAGTACTTC. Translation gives CASGFKGQHHEQYF.

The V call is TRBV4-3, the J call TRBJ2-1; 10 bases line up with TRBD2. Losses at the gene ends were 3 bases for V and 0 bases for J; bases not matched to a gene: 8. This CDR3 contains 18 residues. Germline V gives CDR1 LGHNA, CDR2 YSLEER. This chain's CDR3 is CASSHEPGLAFSYNEQFF. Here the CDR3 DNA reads TGCGCCAGCAGCCATGAACCGGGACTAGCGTTCTCCTACAATGAGCAGTTCTTC.

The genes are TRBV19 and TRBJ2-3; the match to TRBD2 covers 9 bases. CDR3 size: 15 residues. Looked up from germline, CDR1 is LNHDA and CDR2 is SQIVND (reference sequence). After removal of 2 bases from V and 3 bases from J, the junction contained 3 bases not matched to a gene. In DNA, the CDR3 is TGTGCCAGTAGTATAAGGAGCGGGAGGACAGATACGCAGTATTTT. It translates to CASSIRSGRTDTQYF.

Here the CDR3 reads CASSTPSGLSYNEQFF. In DNA, the CDR3 is TGTGCCAGCAGCACCCCTAGCGGTCTCTCCTACAATGAGCAGTTCTTC. J is TRBJ2-1 and V is TRBV9; 7 bases align to TRBD2. The ends lost 4 bases at V and 0 bases at J; junction bases unmatched: 7. This CDR3 spans 16 amino acids. Looked up from germline, CDR1 is SGDLS and CDR2 is YYNGEE.

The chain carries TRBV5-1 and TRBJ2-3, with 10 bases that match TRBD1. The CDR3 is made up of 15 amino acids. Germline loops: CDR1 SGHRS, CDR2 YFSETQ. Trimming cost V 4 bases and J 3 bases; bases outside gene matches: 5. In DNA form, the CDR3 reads TGCGCCAGCAGCAGAGACAGGGGGCGAACAGATACGCAGTATTTT. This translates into CASSRDRGRTDTQYF.

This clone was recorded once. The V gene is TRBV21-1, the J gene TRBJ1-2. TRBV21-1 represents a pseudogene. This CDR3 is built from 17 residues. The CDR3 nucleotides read TGTGCCAGCAGCAAACTTCGGCGGGAAAAAGCTAACTATGGCTACACCTTC. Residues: CASSKLRREKANYGYTF.

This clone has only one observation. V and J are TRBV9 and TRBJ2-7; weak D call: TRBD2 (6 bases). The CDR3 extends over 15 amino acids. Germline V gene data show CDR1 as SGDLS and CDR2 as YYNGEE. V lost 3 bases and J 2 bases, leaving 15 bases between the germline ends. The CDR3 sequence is CASSASLASTYEQYF. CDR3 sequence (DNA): TGTGCCAGCAGCGCCTCGCTAGCGAGTACCTACGAGCAGTACTTC.

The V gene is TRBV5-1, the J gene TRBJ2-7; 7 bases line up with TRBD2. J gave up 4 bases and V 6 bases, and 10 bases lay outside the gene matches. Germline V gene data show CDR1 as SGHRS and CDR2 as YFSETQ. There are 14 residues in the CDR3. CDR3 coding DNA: TGCGCCAGCACCCCGTCGGGCGGGAGTTACGAGCAGTACTTC. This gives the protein CASTPSGGSYEQYF.